Listed here is a single TCR beta chain. CDR1 is SGHTA, CDR2 FQGNSA, per germline. This CDR3 has 15 amino acids. The V gene lost 5 bases and the J gene lost 2 bases, with 13 bases spanning the gap. The data stem from a study of blood T cell repertoires in COVID-19. Overall study context: Some COVID-19 samples were acute and others convalescent; all came from the United States, Italy and Spain.

Original processing methods: Amplification from reference gene primers served as the basis for estimated nucleated cell counts. The repertoire was sequenced with immunoSEQ multiplex PCR; TCRdb's copy has only in-frame clones and lacks some. V, J and clone size are those of that table, while D and trimming were read from the DNA. The sample carries 150,000 to 200,000 clones, roughly nine tenths recorded once. This receptor was identified in a young man who had recovered from COVID-19. Material: peripheral blood. The chain uses TRBV7-2 and TRBJ2-1, with D possibly matching TRBD2 (6 bases). The CDR3 DNA reads as TGTGCCAGCAGCCCGGACTATAGCACCTACAATGAGCAGTTCTTC. Protein: CASSPDYSTYNEQFF. Variable domain in full (rest from reference TRBV7-2 and TRBJ2-1): GAGVSQSPSNKVTEKGKDVELRCDPISGHTALYWYRQSLGQGLEFLIYFQGNSAPDKSGLPSDRFSAERTGGSVSTLTIQRTQQEDSAVYLCASSPDYSTYNEQFFGPGTRLTVL.